This passage covers 3 T cell receptor beta chains from one sample sequenced in a study of blood T cell repertoires in COVID-19. Only in-frame clones appear in the TCRdb table, and some are missing; sequencing was by immunoSEQ multiplex PCR. The profile covers about 220,000 clones, with roughly 84% appearing a single time and 5.1% taken by the ten largest. The specimen sequenced was peripheral blood. Receptor source: a woman aged 55-70 years who had recovered from COVID-19.

The V and J genes are TRBV2 and TRBJ1-6; D is possibly TRBD1 (6 bases). Germline assignment: CDR1 SNHLY and CDR2 FYNNEI. The CDR3 is made up of 13 amino acids. Trimming shortened V by 5 bases and J by 10 bases, and 12 bases separated the two germline ends. The CDR3 region has the DNA TGTGCCAGCAGTAGGGACATAAGATCACCCCTCCACTTT. This sequence encodes CASSRDIRSPLHF.

This chain links TRBV7-9 with TRBJ1-4; D is ambiguous. Trimming left V 5 bases short and J 14 bases short, with 18 bases between. The germline CDR1 and CDR2 sequences are SEHNR and FQNEAQ (reference sequence). The CDR3 runs to 13 residues. CDR3 nucleotides: TGTGCCAGCAGCCCAGAGGTCCCAGCTAAGCTGTTTTTT. It codes for CASSPEVPAKLFF.

This clone was detected only a few times. The chain uses TRBV7-3 and TRBJ2-2; the match to TRBD2 covers 9 bases. Germline CDR1 is SGHTA and CDR2 is FQGTGA. V shed 5 bases and J 4 bases; nucleotides not matched to a gene: 11. This CDR3 spans 17 amino acids. The CDR3 DNA sequence: TGTGCCAGCAGCCCGAATAGCGGGGGAGTGGTCACCGGGGAGCTGTTTTTT. Translating it yields CASSPNSGGVVTGELFF.